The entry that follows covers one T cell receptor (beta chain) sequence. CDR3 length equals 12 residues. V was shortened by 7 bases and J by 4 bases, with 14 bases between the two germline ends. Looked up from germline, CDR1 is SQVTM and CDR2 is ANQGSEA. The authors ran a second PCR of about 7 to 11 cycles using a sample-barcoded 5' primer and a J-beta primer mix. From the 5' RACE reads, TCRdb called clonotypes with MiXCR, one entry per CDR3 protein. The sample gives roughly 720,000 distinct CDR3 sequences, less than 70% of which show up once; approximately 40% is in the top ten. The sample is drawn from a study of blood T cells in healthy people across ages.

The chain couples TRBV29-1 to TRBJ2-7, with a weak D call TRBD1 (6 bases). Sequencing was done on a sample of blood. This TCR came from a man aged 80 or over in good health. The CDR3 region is CSAGEQGYEQYF. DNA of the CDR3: TGCAGCGCTGGGGAGCAGGGGTACGAGCAGTACTTC.